The clone carrying this T cell receptor (beta chain) has just one count. The antigen is undetermined. Random hexamers served to reverse transcribe roughly 0.5 to 1 ug RNA. TCRdb called the immunoSEQ multiplex PCR reads again in MiXCR, with one record for every CDR3 protein. Among some 140,000 distinct CDR3 sequences listed, 85% to 95% were seen once. This entry belongs to a study of CD8 T cells in Susac syndrome. Overall study results and limits: The study identified roughly seventeen and five Susac-specific public clones in total CD8+ and CD8+ TEMRA repertoires. An acknowledgment was made by the study that its TCR sequencing and HLA analysis involved relatively few individuals. Susac CD8+ cells expanded clonally the most in TEMRA cells and in active patients.

This CDR3 has 12 residues. The V end was cut by 5 bases, the J end by 15 bases, with 17 bases between. Germline assignment: CDR1 MNHEY and CDR2 SMNVEV (reference sequence). The receptor's source is a human donor with Susac syndrome. This chain connects TRBV27 to TRBJ2-1; D is possibly TRBD1 or TRBD2 (6 bases each). Specimen: CD8+ T cells from PBMCs. The CDR3 sequence: CASSEGGLPTFF. The CDR3 DNA sequence: TGTGCCAGCAGTGAGGGGGGCCTCCCGACGTTCTTC.